In its sample, the clone carrying this T cell receptor beta chain was seen many times. Its antigen is as yet unknown. This record belongs to a study of response to subunit inactivated influenza vaccine. Whole-study findings and limits: Each seasonal influenza vaccination, the authors suggested, recruits few new T cells.

This CDR3 contains 14 residues. Trimming removed 4 bases from V and 8 bases from J; junction bases left unmatched: 8. MiXCR, applied by TCRdb to the RT-PCR reads, yields one record per CDR3 protein. The table lists 500,000 to 550,000 distinct CDR3 sequences, approximately 7.2% of them singletons. The source is a man between 50 and 69 years old who received an inactivated influenza vaccine. Sample: PBMCs from blood, taken less than 30 months after vaccination. V is TRBV12-3 or TRBV12-4 and J is TRBJ2-7; 10 bases fit TRBD1. CDR3 region: CASSSNRDRGQQYF. The CDR3 nucleotides read TGTGCCAGCAGTTCAAACCGGGACAGGGGACAGCAGTACTTC.